This passage covers 27 T cell receptor beta chains from one sample sequenced in a study of post-analysis software for immune sequencing data. Antigen specificity for these receptors is unknown. Unique-molecular-identifier-tagged TCR beta cDNA libraries were used. A single record per CDR3 protein comes from TCRdb applying MiXCR to the PCR reads. The sample has hundreds of thousands of distinct CDR3 sequences, roughly three fifths seen once. Findings and limits, study-wide: Controls showed lower frequencies than patients for a handful of TRBV segments, and TRBV5-6, TRBV5-1 and TRBV20-1 were among these.

The specimen was blood. Receptors were obtained from a girl aged 2 to 10 with multiple sclerosis.

J is TRBJ2-3 and V is TRBV6-5, with D possibly being TRBD2 (6 bases). This CDR3 has 14 amino acids. V shed 5 bases and J shed 6 bases, with 15 bases lying between them. The V gene's germline CDR1 is MNHEY and CDR2 SVGAGI. The CDR3 region is CASSRRDLGDTQYF. CDR3 bases: TGTGCCAGCAGTAGACGGGACTTAGGGGATACGCAGTATTTT.

The rearrangement links TRBV10-3 to TRBJ1-1; TRBD1 is a possible D gene (5 bases). Germline V gene lookup returns CDR1 ENHRY and CDR2 SYGVKD. The CDR3 totals 13 residues. Trimming left V 7 bases short and J 3 bases short, with 12 bases between. CDR3: CAITPTEDTEAFF. CDR3 bases: TGTGCCATCACTCCGACAGAGGACACTGAAGCTTTCTTT.

The J gene is TRBJ2-5, the V gene TRBV14; perhaps TRBD2 as D (5 bases). Trimming took off 4 bases at V and 11 bases at J, with 14 bases between the two ends. Germline V gene data show CDR1 as SGHDN and CDR2 as FVKESK. The CDR3 loop spans 12 amino acids. CDR3 sequence: CASSPYSTGQYF. CDR3 bases: TGTGCCAGCAGCCCTTACTCGACGGGGCAGTACTTC. The full variable domain, rest sourced from reference TRBV14 and TRBJ2-5, is EAGVTQFPSHSVIEKGQTVTLRCDPISGHDNLYWYRRVMGKEIKFLLHFVKESKQDESGMPNNRFLAERTGGTYSTLKVQPAELEDSGVYFCASSPYSTGQYFGPGTRLLVL.

This clonotype occurred many times. The gene calls are TRBV5-5 and TRBJ1-1; D not resolved. Trimming took 4 bases from V and 4 from J, leaving 11 bases between them. CDR3 size: 13 residues. Germline V gene lookup returns CDR1 SGHKS and CDR2 YYEKEE (reference sequence). The CDR3 is CASSRTRATEAFF. For the CDR3, the DNA is TGTGCCAGCAGCCGGACCCGGGCCACTGAAGCTTTCTTT.

This clonotype has just a few counts. The J gene is TRBJ2-7, the V gene TRBV20-1; 10 nucleotides line up with TRBD1. Germline loops: CDR1 DFQATT, CDR2 SNEGSKA (reference sequence). V trimming: 3 bases; J trimming: 2 bases; junction bases outside the gene matches: 7. CDR3 length: 15 amino acids. The CDR3: CSASGWGTGAYEQYF. The CDR3 DNA reads as TGCAGTGCTAGTGGGTGGGGGACAGGGGCCTACGAGCAGTACTTC.

DNA for the CDR3: TGTGCCTGGGGATACCCCACCCAGTACTTC. Translated, it gives CAWGYPTQYF. V is TRBV30 and J is TRBJ2-5; D is unresolved. There are 10 residues in the CDR3. In germline, CDR1 is GTSNPN, CDR2 SVGIG (reference sequence). Between the trimmed V and J ends, which lost 5 bases and 8 bases, there was a span of 9 bases.

This clonotype showed up many times. This CDR3 reads CASSSVQGGGETQYF. CDR3 coding DNA: TGCGCCAGCAGCTCTGTCCAGGGAGGAGGCGAGACCCAGTACTTC. The V gene is TRBV5-1, the J gene TRBJ2-5; D is possibly TRBD2 (6 bases). This CDR3 has 15 residues. V lost 3 bases to trimming and J lost 5 bases, with 17 bases between them. The germline gives CDR1 SGHRS, CDR2 YFSETQ.

The CDR3 spells CSASPVEQYF. CDR3 bases: TGCAGTGCTAGTCCCGTTGAGCAGTACTTC. V gene TRBV20-1 combines with J gene TRBJ2-5; D call uncertain. V gave up 3 bases and J gave up 11 bases, with 10 bases separating them. Germline V gives CDR1 DFQATT, CDR2 SNEGSKA (reference sequence). The CDR3 runs 10 residues.

The chain employs TRBV20-1 and TRBJ1-1; weak D call: TRBD1 (5 bases). This CDR3 region has 14 residues. Trimming removed 6 bases at V and 1 base at J, with 15 bases between. Germline V gene lookup returns CDR1 DFQATT and CDR2 SNEGSKA (reference sequence). The CDR3 reads CSAGTGQRNTEAFF. DNA of the CDR3: TGCAGTGCGGGGACCGGGCAGAGGAACACTGAAGCTTTCTTT.

The DNA of the CDR3 is TGTGCCAGCAGTTTGACAGAAGAGAGATCCTACAATGAGCAGTTCTTC. It is translated as CASSLTEERSYNEQFF. V is TRBV12-3 or TRBV12-4 and J is TRBJ2-1, with D possibly matching TRBD1 (5 bases). This CDR3 is 16 amino acids long. Trimming stripped 3 bases from V and 1 base from J, with 13 bases between.

V and J are TRBV7-2 and TRBJ2-5; the D gene is possibly TRBD2 (7 bases). V lost 5 bases, J lost 5 bases, and 18 bases lay in between. Looked up from germline, CDR1 is SGHTA and CDR2 is FQGNSA. There are 15 residues in the CDR3. The DNA of the CDR3 is TGTGCCAGCAGCCCAGGATGGGGGGGCAAGGAGACCCAGTACTTC. Translated: CASSPGWGGKETQYF.

This clonotype has only a few counts. This chain joins TRBV27 and TRBJ2-7; maybe TRBD1 (5 bases). In germline, CDR1 is MNHEY, CDR2 SMNVEV (reference sequence). Deletions cut 0 bases from V and 0 bases from J, with 9 bases between. There are 15 residues in the CDR3. The CDR3 nucleotides are TGTGCCAGCAGTTTATCTGGACAAGGCTCCTACGAGCAGTACTTC. Translated: CASSLSGQGSYEQYF.

The gene calls are TRBV7-2 and TRBJ2-3; TRBD1 matches at 9 bases. Germline assignment: CDR1 SGHTA and CDR2 FQGNSA. V gave up 5 bases and J gave up 4 bases; unmatched junction bases: 10. The CDR3 runs 16 residues. CDR3 loop: CASSRFPGQGPDTQYF. The CDR3 nucleotides read TGTGCCAGCAGCCGTTTCCCGGGACAGGGTCCAGATACGCAGTATTTT.

The V call is TRBV3-1, the J call TRBJ2-1; 7 bases agree with TRBD2. This CDR3 spans 15 amino acids. With V trimmed by 5 bases and J by 2 bases, 6 bases remained unmatched. The germline gives CDR1 LGHDT, CDR2 YNNKEL (reference sequence). The CDR3 nucleotides read TGTGCCAGCAGCTACCTAGCGGATCCCTACAATGAGCAGTTCTTC. Translating gives CASSYLADPYNEQFF.

The rearrangement links TRBV20-1 to TRBJ2-4, with no clear D. V was trimmed by 0 bases and J by 1 base, leaving 19 bases between them. CDR1 is DFQATT, CDR2 SNEGSKA, per germline (reference sequence). The CDR3 spans 18 residues. The CDR3 DNA sequence: TGCAGTGCTAGAGACCTTAGATTACTCAACGACGCCAAAAACATTCAGTACTTC. It encodes CSARDLRLLNDAKNIQYF.

This clonotype appeared a single time. The J gene is TRBJ1-2, the V gene TRBV29-1, with D hard to call. Germline assignment: CDR1 SQVTM and CDR2 ANQGSEA. This CDR3 has 12 residues. The V end lost 4 bases, the J end lost 3 bases, and 9 bases lay between the germline ends. The DNA of the CDR3 is TGCAGCGTTGGGGAGGCCGACTATGGCTACACCTTC. It is translated as CSVGEADYGYTF.

The chain joins TRBV6-5 to TRBJ2-7, with D possibly called TRBD1 or TRBD2 (5 bases each). CDR1 is MNHEY, CDR2 SVGAGI, per germline. This CDR3 is built from 14 residues. Trimming removed 2 bases at V and 5 bases at J, with 13 bases between. Here the CDR3 reads CASSYGPGTHEQYF. The CDR3 DNA reads as TGTGCCAGCAGTTACGGGCCCGGGACGCACGAGCAGTACTTC.

J is TRBJ2-1 and V is TRBV5-1, with D unresolved. The V end was cut by 3 bases, the J end by 8 bases, with 12 bases between. CDR1 is SGHRS and CDR2 is YFSETQ in the germline V gene. CDR3 length: 13 amino acids. The CDR3 spells CASSSVSRHEQFF. The CDR3 nucleotides read TGCGCCAGCAGCTCCGTTTCGAGGCATGAGCAGTTCTTC.

The chain links TRBV10-3 to TRBJ2-3, with 11 bases identical to TRBD1. The germline gives CDR1 ENHRY, CDR2 SYGVKD. This CDR3 region has 16 residues. The J segment lost 3 bases and the V segment lost 6 bases, leaving 8 bases of the junction unmatched. This CDR3 is CAIRTGTGGQTDTQYF. DNA for the CDR3: TGTGCCATCAGAACCGGGACAGGGGGGCAAACAGATACGCAGTATTTT.

The CDR3 loop is CSARAQESDSPLHF. The CDR3 DNA is TGCAGTGCTAGAGCCCAGGAGAGCGATTCACCCCTCCACTTT. This chain connects TRBV20-1 to TRBJ1-6; D gene ambiguous. Germline V gene sequence: CDR1 DFQATT, CDR2 SNEGSKA (reference sequence). This CDR3 has 14 amino acids. Trimming cost V 1 base and J 8 bases, with 12 bases left between them.

The gene calls are TRBV6-2 or TRBV6-3 and TRBJ2-1, with 10 bases lining up with TRBD1. Germline loops: CDR1 MNHEY, CDR2 SVGEGT. The V gene end was trimmed by 11 bases and the J gene end by 6 bases; junction bases not matched to a gene: 7. This CDR3 is built from 13 residues. The CDR3 sequence: CAAGTGDTNEQFF. Here the CDR3 DNA reads TGTGCCGCCGGGACAGGGGATACCAATGAGCAGTTCTTC.

The chain is built from TRBV25-1 and TRBJ1-6, with TRBD1 matching over 7 bases. V shed 10 bases, J shed 9 bases, and the junction held 9 bases outside the gene matches. The germline V gene encodes CDR1 MGHDK and CDR2 SYGVNS. CDR3 length equals 13 residues. The chain's CDR3 is CATRGSAGSPLHF. The CDR3 coding sequence is TGTGCCACCAGGGGGTCGGCGGGTTCACCCCTCCACTTT.

This chain connects TRBV6-5 to TRBJ1-4; D is uncertain. Germline V lookup: CDR1 MNHEY, CDR2 SVGAGI. CDR3 length: 14 residues. Deletions cut 8 bases from V and 6 bases from J, with 16 bases between. In nucleotides, the CDR3 is TGTGCCAGCTCAAACAGAGAGGAGGATGAAAAACTGTTTTTT. Its translation is CASSNREEDEKLFF.

The CDR3: CASSLATGAYGYTF. CDR3 nucleotides: TGTGCCAGCAGCTTAGCCACAGGGGCTTATGGCTACACCTTC. The J gene is TRBJ1-2, the V gene TRBV11-2; 7 nucleotides match TRBD1. The V gene's germline CDR1 is SGHAT and CDR2 FQNNGV. V lost 1 base, J lost 5 bases, and 4 bases stayed unmatched. The CDR3 consists of 14 residues.

The chain employs TRBV11-2 and TRBJ1-1; possible D gene TRBD1, 6 bases. Trimming left V 4 bases short and J 0 bases short, with 9 bases between. Per the germline V gene, CDR1 is SGHAT and CDR2 is FQNNGV. This CDR3 is built from 14 residues. CDR3 DNA: TGTGCCAGCAGCTGGACAGACATGAACACTGAAGCTTTCTTT. Its protein product is CASSWTDMNTEAFF. Supplemented by reference TRBV11-2 and TRBJ1-1, the full variable domain reads EAGVAQSPRYKIIEKRQSVAFWCNPISGHATLYWYQQILGQGPKLLIQFQNNGVVDDSQLPKDRFSAERLKGVDSTLKIQPAKLEDSAVYLCASSWTDMNTEAFFGQGTRLTVV.

The chain links TRBV12-3 or TRBV12-4 to TRBJ1-2, with no clear D. The CDR3 has 13 amino acids. V was cut by 5 bases and J by 2 bases, with 9 bases left in between. In DNA form, the CDR3 reads TGTGCCAGCAGTCCGCAGATGAACTATGGCTACACCTTC. Its protein is CASSPQMNYGYTF.

This chain connects TRBV5-6 to TRBJ2-7; D is unresolved. The better agreement between TRBJ2-5 and the DNA end casts doubt on the J call. Germline CDR1 and CDR2: SGHDT and YYEEEE. The CDR3 contains 12 residues. CDR3 region: CASSWLTETQYF. DNA of the CDR3: TGTGCCAGCAGCTGGTTGACCGAGACCCAGTACTTC.